The 23 T cell receptor beta chains listed next were all sequenced from one sample in a study of T cell responses to AZD1222 COVID-19 vaccine. Libraries were prepared by immunoSEQ multiplex PCR; TCRdb keeps only in-frame clonotypes and omits some of them. The table has just over 65,000 clones, roughly nine tenths seen once. Sequenced material: peripheral blood, taken on day 0 of AZD1222 vaccination. These receptors all stem from an adult in good health.

This rearrangement joins TRBV2 to TRBJ2-7, with 7 nucleotides matching TRBD1. The V and J ends lost 7 bases and 3 bases, in that order; junction bases with no gene match: 12. In germline, CDR1 is SNHLY, CDR2 FYNNEI. The length of the CDR3 is 15 residues. The CDR3, as DNA: TGTGCCAGCACCGAAAGACAGGGCGGACGCTACGAGCAGTACTTC. It yields the protein CASTERQGGRYEQYF.

This sequence joins TRBV11-3 and TRBJ2-7, with 7 nucleotides matching TRBD1. The CDR3 runs 14 residues. Trimming removed 3 bases from V and 3 bases from J; junction bases left unmatched: 5. Germline CDR1 is SGHNT and CDR2 is YENEEA. CDR3 sequence: CASSFRQGFYEQYF. The CDR3 DNA follows: TGTGCCAGCAGCTTCAGACAGGGATTCTACGAGCAGTACTTC.

The chain combines TRBV29-1 with TRBJ1-1; D might be TRBD1 (5 bases). The V end lost 7 bases, the J end lost 1 base, and 10 bases lay between the germline ends. CDR3 length: 12 amino acids. The germline V gene encodes CDR1 SQVTM and CDR2 ANQGSEA. CDR3 region: CSAGTGNTEAFF. Here the CDR3 DNA reads TGCAGCGCCGGGACGGGGAACACTGAAGCTTTCTTT.

CDR3 sequence (DNA): TGCGCCAGCAGCCAAGAAGGACAGCCCTACAATGAGCAGTTCTTC. As protein: CASSQEGQPYNEQFF. The rearrangement uses TRBV4-1 and TRBJ2-1, with D perhaps matching TRBD1 (6 bases). V was clipped by 0 bases and J by 2 bases, with 8 bases between them. This CDR3 has 15 residues. Germline lookup yields CDR1 MGHRA and CDR2 YSYEKL.

This clone occurred once. V is TRBV3-1 (or the pseudogene TRBV3-2) and J is TRBJ2-3; D unclear. V lost 7 bases to trimming and J lost 0 bases, with 8 bases between them. The CDR3 totals 13 residues. Per the germline V gene, CDR1 is LGHDT and CDR2 is YNNKEL (reference sequence). CDR3 DNA: TGTGCCAGCACCCTCCTAAGCACAGATACGCAGTATTTT. Its protein product is CASTLLSTDTQYF.

The chain carries TRBV21-1 and TRBJ2-5; the table gives TRBD2 as D, unverified against the DNA. TRBV21-1 is reported as a pseudogene. There are 15 residues in the CDR3. In DNA, the CDR3 is TGTGCCAGCAGCAAATTAGCACTGCACCAAGAGACCCAGTACTTC. As protein: CASSKLALHQETQYF.

The rearrangement uses TRBV12-3 or TRBV12-4 and TRBJ1-1; D possibly corresponds to TRBD1 (6 bases). This CDR3 spans 13 amino acids. V was shortened by 7 bases and J by 1 base, with 10 bases between the two germline ends. CDR3 region: CASTWTENTEAFF. CDR3 DNA: TGTGCCAGCACCTGGACAGAGAACACTGAAGCTTTCTTT.

V usage is TRBV7-9 and J usage is TRBJ1-2; 9 positions match TRBD1. This CDR3 has 15 amino acids. In germline, CDR1 is SEHNR, CDR2 FQNEAQ (reference sequence). J gave up 8 bases and V 2 bases, and 9 bases lay outside the gene matches. The CDR3 DNA follows: TGTGCCAGCAGCTTATACCAGGACAGGGGTCGCGGCTACACCTTC. It encodes CASSLYQDRGRGYTF.

The chain joins TRBV5-1 to TRBJ1-4; D is possibly TRBD1 (5 bases). The CDR3 runs to 13 residues. V dropped 4 bases and J dropped 4 bases, with 8 bases sitting between them. CDR1 is SGHRS and CDR2 is YFSETQ in the germline V gene. The CDR3 loop reads CASSPDSNEKLFF. The CDR3 region has the DNA TGCGCCAGCAGCCCCGACAGTAATGAAAAACTGTTTTTT.

V gene TRBV4-3 combines with J gene TRBJ1-2; 11 nucleotides line up with TRBD1. Germline CDR1 reads LGHNA; CDR2 reads YSLEER. Unmatched junction bases numbered 6, after V lost 5 bases and J lost 4 bases. The CDR3 runs to 15 residues. As DNA, the CDR3 is TGCGCCAGCAGCTTCGGACAGGGGGCAGGCTATGGCTACACCTTC. This gives the protein CASSFGQGAGYGYTF.

The gene calls are TRBV9 and TRBJ2-2, with 8 bases identical to TRBD2. V gave up 0 bases and J gave up 5 bases; unmatched junction bases: 6. The CDR3 covers 16 residues. Germline-derived CDR1 and CDR2 are SGDLS and YYNGEE. The DNA for the CDR3 is TGTGCCAGCAGCGTAGCGGGGGGGAAGTGGACCGGGGAGCTGTTTTTT. This gives the protein CASSVAGGKWTGELFF. The whole variable domain, remainder taken from reference TRBV9 and TRBJ2-2, is DSGVTQTPKHLITATGQRVTLRCSPRSGDLSVYWYQQSLDQGLQFLIQYYNGEERAKGNILERFSAQQFPDLHSELNLSSLELGDSALYFCASSVAGGKWTGELFFGEGSRLTVL.

This clone was observed once. This sequence joins TRBV11-3 and TRBJ2-1, with D perhaps given as TRBD1 or TRBD2 (5 bases each). With 3 bases removed from V and 4 bases from J, the gap between germline ends came to 10 bases. The CDR3 sequence is 14 residues long. The V gene's germline CDR1 is SGHNT and CDR2 YENEEA. In DNA, the CDR3 is TGTGCCAGCAGCTTCGGGACCATATACAATGAGCAGTTCTTC. Protein: CASSFGTIYNEQFF.

This chain uses TRBV11-2 with TRBJ1-2; the match to TRBD1 covers 7 bases. J was trimmed by 6 bases and V by 4 bases; bases with no gene match: 8. CDR3 length equals 14 residues. Germline V gene data show CDR1 as SGHAT and CDR2 as FQNNGV. The CDR3 coding sequence is TGTGCCAGCAGCTCCTCCTACGACAGGGATGGCTACACCTTC. Protein sequence: CASSSSYDRDGYTF.

This chain connects TRBV3-1 (or the pseudogene TRBV3-2) to TRBJ2-5; the match to TRBD2 covers 7 bases. The trim removed 0 bases at V and 7 bases at J, leaving 8 bases unmatched. The CDR3 is made up of 15 amino acids. Germline V CDR1 and CDR2: LGHDT, YNNKEL (reference sequence). The CDR3 nucleotides read TGTGCCAGCAGCCAAGATCTTCGAGGGAGGGGGACCCAGTACTTC. It is translated as CASSQDLRGRGTQYF.

The chain employs TRBV7-9 and TRBJ1-5; D gene unclear. The V gene lost 1 base and the J gene lost 4 bases, with 5 bases spanning the gap. CDR3 size: 13 residues. Germline V gene lookup returns CDR1 SEHNR and CDR2 FQNEAQ (reference sequence). CDR3 coding DNA: TGTGCCAGCAGCTTAGACAGAAATCAGCCCCAGCATTTT. This codes for CASSLDRNQPQHF. Using reference TRBV7-9 and TRBJ1-5 for the parts outside the CDR3, the full variable domain is DTGVSQNPRHKITKRGQNVTFRCDPISEHNRLYWYRQTLGQGPEFLTYFQNEAQLEKSRLLSDRFSAERPKGSFSTLEIQRTEQGDSAMYLCASSLDRNQPQHFGDGTRLSIL.

The V gene is TRBV28, the J gene TRBJ1-1; 7 bases agree with TRBD1. The CDR3 loop spans 14 amino acids. Germline V CDR1 and CDR2: MDHEN, SYDVKM. With V trimmed by 6 bases and J by 1 base, 5 bases remained unmatched. The CDR3 nucleotides read TGTGCCAGCAGCCCGACAGGGTGGAACACTGAAGCTTTCTTT. Translated: CASSPTGWNTEAFF. The entire variable domain, with the rest obtained from reference TRBV28 and TRBJ1-1, is as follows: DVKVTQSSRYLVKRTGEKVFLECVQDMDHENMFWYRQDPGLGLRLIYFSYDVKMKEKGDIPEGYSVSREKKERFSLILESASTNQTSMYLCASSPTGWNTEAFFGQGTRLTVV.

J is TRBJ2-7 and V is TRBV28; TRBD1 aligns across 9 bases. This CDR3 spans 16 amino acids. V was clipped by 8 bases and J by 2 bases; unmatched bases: 13. Per the germline V gene, CDR1 is MDHEN and CDR2 is SYDVKM. DNA for the CDR3: TGTGCCAGCTGTGGGTGGAGGACAGGGGCAGCCTACGAGCAGTACTTC. Its translation: CASCGWRTGAAYEQYF.

This chain joins TRBV3-1 (or the pseudogene TRBV3-2) and TRBJ2-3; D call uncertain. V gave up 4 bases and J gave up 5 bases, with 16 bases separating them. The CDR3 spans 15 residues. Looked up from germline, CDR1 is LGHDT and CDR2 is YNNKEL (reference sequence). The CDR3 loop is CASSRLALLGDTQYF. The CDR3 nucleotides are TGTGCCAGCAGCCGGTTGGCCCTGTTGGGAGATACGCAGTATTTT.

This chain's CDR3 is CASRATRDKKGQQYF. Written as DNA, the CDR3 is TGTGCCAGCAGGGCGACGCGGGACAAGAAAGGCCAGCAGTACTTC. The gene calls are TRBV7-8 and TRBJ2-7; D tentatively reads TRBD1 or TRBD2 (6 bases each). The CDR3 totals 15 residues. Germline V gene data show CDR1 as SGHVS and CDR2 as FQNEAQ. V lost 6 bases and J 8 bases, leaving 23 bases between the germline ends.

This chain uses TRBV7-9 with TRBJ1-2, with 7 bases identical to TRBD1. The germline V gene encodes CDR1 SEHNR and CDR2 FQNEAQ (reference sequence). The CDR3 is 15 amino acids. V shed 5 bases, J shed 7 bases, and the junction held 13 bases outside the gene matches. The CDR3 spells CASSRPGTASSGYTF. The CDR3 region has the DNA TGTGCCAGCAGCAGGCCCGGGACAGCCTCAAGTGGCTACACCTTC.

The gene calls are TRBV29-1 and TRBJ1-2, with 9 bases identical to TRBD1. CDR3 size: 13 residues. Germline loops: CDR1 SQVTM, CDR2 ANQGSEA. Germline trimming cut 7 bases from V and 6 bases from J; bases unmatched to any gene: 9. The CDR3 DNA sequence: TGCAGCGGAAAGAGGACAGGGGCGGATGGCTACACCTTC. As protein: CSGKRTGADGYTF.

This clone has only one observation. The CDR3 region is CASSQDPGTAATNEKLFF. CDR3 coding DNA: TGCGCCAGCAGCCAAGATCCCGGGACCGCGGCAACTAATGAAAAACTGTTTTTT. V gene TRBV4-1 combines with J gene TRBJ1-4; D might be TRBD1 (5 bases). This CDR3 has 18 residues. Germline V CDR1 and CDR2: MGHRA, YSYEKL. The V end was cut by 0 bases, the J end by 0 bases, with 14 bases between.

The V call is TRBV9, the J call TRBJ2-3; D may be TRBD1 (6 bases). Germline V gene data show CDR1 as SGDLS and CDR2 as YYNGEE. Deletions cut 5 bases from V and 0 bases from J, with 10 bases between. The CDR3 spans 14 residues. This chain's CDR3 is CASSRQDSTDTQYF. The CDR3 DNA reads as TGTGCCAGCAGTCGACAGGACAGCACAGATACGCAGTATTTT.